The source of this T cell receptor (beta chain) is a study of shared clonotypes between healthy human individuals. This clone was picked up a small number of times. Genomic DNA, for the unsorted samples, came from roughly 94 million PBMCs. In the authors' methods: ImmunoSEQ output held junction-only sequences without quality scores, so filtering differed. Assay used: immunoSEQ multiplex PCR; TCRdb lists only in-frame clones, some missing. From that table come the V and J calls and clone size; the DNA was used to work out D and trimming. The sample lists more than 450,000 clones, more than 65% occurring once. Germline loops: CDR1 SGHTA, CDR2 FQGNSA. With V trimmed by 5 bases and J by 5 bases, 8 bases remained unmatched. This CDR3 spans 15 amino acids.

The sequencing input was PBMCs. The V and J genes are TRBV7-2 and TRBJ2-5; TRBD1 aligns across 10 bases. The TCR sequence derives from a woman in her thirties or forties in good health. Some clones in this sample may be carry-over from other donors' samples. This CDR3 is CASSTPGQGWETQYF. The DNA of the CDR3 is TGTGCCAGCAGCACACCGGGACAGGGGTGGGAGACCCAGTACTTC.